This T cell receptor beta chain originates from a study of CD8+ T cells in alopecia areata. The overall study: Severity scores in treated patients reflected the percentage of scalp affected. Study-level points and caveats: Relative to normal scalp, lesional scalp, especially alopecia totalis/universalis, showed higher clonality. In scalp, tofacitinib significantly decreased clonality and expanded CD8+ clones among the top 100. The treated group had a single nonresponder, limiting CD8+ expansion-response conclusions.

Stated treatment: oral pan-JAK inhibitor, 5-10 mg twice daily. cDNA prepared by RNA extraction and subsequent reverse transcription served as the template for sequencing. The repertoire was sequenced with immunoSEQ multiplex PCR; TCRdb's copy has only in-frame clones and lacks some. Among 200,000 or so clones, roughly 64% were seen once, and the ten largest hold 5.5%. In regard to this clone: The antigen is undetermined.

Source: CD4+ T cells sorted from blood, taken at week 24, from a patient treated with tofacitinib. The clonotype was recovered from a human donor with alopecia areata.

CDR3 coding DNA: TGTGCCAGCAGTCCAATCAAAGCCAAAAACATTCAGTACTTC. Translating gives CASSPIKAKNIQYF. This chain connects TRBV2 to TRBJ2-4; D uncertain. Trimming took 5 bases from V and 0 from J, leaving 8 bases between them. Germline loops: CDR1 SNHLY, CDR2 FYNNEI. This CDR3 contains 14 residues.